Following are 20 T cell receptor beta chains from one sample sequenced in a study of sequential checkpoint blockade in melanoma. Treatment: randomized to nivolumab then ipilimumab (arm A) or the reverse (arm B). The repertoire was sequenced with immunoSEQ multiplex PCR; TCRdb's copy has only in-frame clones and lacks some. Seen here are approximately 6,400 clones, roughly 21% observed once, and the top ten hold approximately 10%. The sequenced sample was tumor tissue (inferred from file names), obtained from a patient given nivolumab and ipilimumab in sequence. The receptor source for this set is a human donor with melanoma.

This clone ranks as large. J is TRBJ1-1 and V is TRBV30; D is perhaps TRBD1 (6 bases). Germline assignment: CDR1 GTSNPN and CDR2 SVGIG (reference sequence). Trimming removed 2 bases at V and 11 bases at J, with 12 bases between. This CDR3 has 11 amino acids. The CDR3 spells CAWSLTGMAFF. CDR3 nucleotides: TGTGCCTGGAGTCTAACAGGGATGGCTTTCTTT.

This clone came up a few times. The V and J genes are TRBV6-8 and TRBJ2-1; 13 nucleotides align to TRBD2. The V gene end was trimmed by 2 bases and the J gene end by 14 bases; junction bases not matched to a gene: 9. Germline CDR1 reads MNHGY; CDR2 reads SAAAGT. The CDR3 spans 15 residues. The CDR3 DNA is TGTGCCAGCAGTTACACTAGCGGGAGGGCTCCTTGGGAGTTCTTC. Translation gives CASSYTSGRAPWEFF.

The chain employs TRBV11-3 and TRBJ2-1; D unclear. The ends were cut back, 1 base at V and 5 bases at J, with 12 bases in the middle. The CDR3 covers 15 residues. Per germline, CDR1 SGHNT and CDR2 YENEEA. The CDR3, as DNA: TGTGCCAGCAGCTTAGTTGGAGTTCGGAACAATGAGCAGTTCTTC. Translating it yields CASSLVGVRNNEQFF.

In this sample, this clone turned up once. The rearrangement joins TRBV19 to TRBJ1-1; TRBD1 is a possible D gene (5 bases). V was shortened by 2 bases and J by 11 bases, with 15 bases between the two germline ends. The V gene's germline CDR1 is LNHDA and CDR2 SQIVND (reference sequence). The CDR3 has 13 amino acids. As DNA, the CDR3 is TGTGCCAGTAGTATAAGGGTAACGGGGGATGCTTTCTTT. This translates into CASSIRVTGDAFF.

This sequence joins TRBV5-1 and TRBJ2-3, with a weak D call TRBD2 (6 bases). In germline, CDR1 is SGHRS, CDR2 YFSETQ. V was cut by 3 bases and J by 2 bases, with 19 bases left in between. This CDR3 comprises 17 residues. CDR3 DNA: TGCGCCAGCAGCTCTGGAGGAGGGCTCACAAACACAGATACGCAGTATTTT. It is translated as CASSSGGGLTNTDTQYF.

This clone was detected many times. The chain has TRBV11-3 and TRBJ2-6; no firm D call. Trimming cost V 8 bases and J 2 bases, with 13 bases left between them. CDR1 is SGHNT, CDR2 YENEEA, per germline. CDR3 length: 15 residues. DNA for the CDR3: TGTGCCAGCGATTCCTTGGGTACTGGGGCCAACGTCCTGACTTTC. The encoded protein is CASDSLGTGANVLTF.

The V call is TRBV18, the J call TRBJ2-7; the D gene could be TRBD1 or TRBD2 (5 bases each). This CDR3 is 14 amino acids long. V shed 3 bases and J shed 4 bases, with 13 bases lying between them. CDR1 and CDR2 from the germline V gene are KGHSH and LQKENI. The CDR3 coding sequence is TGTGCCAGCTCACCGAGGGAAGGGGCGTACGAGCAGTACTTC. Its protein product is CASSPREGAYEQYF.

The chain has TRBV21-1 and TRBJ1-3; TRBD1 is the table's D call and was not checked against the DNA. TRBV21-1 is termed a pseudogene. The CDR3 totals 14 residues. As DNA, the CDR3 is TGTGCCAGCAGTGATCCAGGGGGTGGAAACACCATATATTTT. Translating gives CASSDPGGGNTIYF.

The rearrangement links TRBV28 to TRBJ1-1; a weak D match, TRBD1 (6 bases). The CDR3 contains 13 residues. Trimming removed 6 bases at V and 1 base at J, with 9 bases between. CDR1 and CDR2 from the germline V gene are MDHEN and SYDVKM. The CDR3 DNA follows: TGTGCCAGCAGATGGACAGCGAACACTGAAGCTTTCTTT. It encodes CASRWTANTEAFF.

This clone is termed medium-sized. The rearrangement links TRBV18 to TRBJ2-7; 8 bases fit TRBD1. CDR1 and CDR2 (germline): KGHSH, LQKENI. This CDR3 region has 14 residues. The ends lost 1 base at V and 6 bases at J; junction bases unmatched: 5. CDR3 protein: CASSPLQGAVEQYF. The CDR3 DNA sequence: TGTGCCAGCTCACCACTCCAGGGGGCGGTCGAGCAGTACTTC. Complete variable domain (other parts from reference TRBV18 and TRBJ2-7): NAGVMQNPRHLVRRRGQEARLRCSPMKGHSHVYWYRQLPEEGLKFMVYLQKENIIDESGMPKERFSAEFPKEGPSILRIQQVVRGDSAAYFCASSPLQGAVEQYFGPGTRLTVT.

This clone has a handful of counts. The rearrangement joins TRBV12-5 to TRBJ2-3; the D is unclear. CDR1 is LGHNT, CDR2 FRNRAP, per germline. The CDR3 has 12 amino acids. DNA for the CDR3: TGTGCCAGCCACGGGCAGTCAAATACGCAGTATTTT. It is translated as CASHGQSNTQYF. Full variable domain (rest looked up from reference TRBV12-5 and TRBJ2-3): DARVTQTPRHKVTEMGQEVTMRCQPILGHNTVFWYRQTMMQGLELLAYFRNRAPLDDSGMPKDRFSAEMPDATLATLKIQPSEPRDSAVYFCASHGQSNTQYFGPGTRLTVL.

This clone was counted only a few times. This chain links TRBV9 with TRBJ2-7, with 8 nucleotides matching TRBD2. The CDR3 covers 14 residues. The germline V gene has CDR1 SGDLS and CDR2 YYNGEE. Trimming at V came to 5 bases and at J to 6 bases, leaving 10 bases not matched to a gene. The CDR3 reads CASSEVGLAPEQYF. The CDR3 region has the DNA TGTGCCAGCAGTGAAGTCGGACTAGCTCCCGAGCAGTACTTC.

The chain links TRBV6-8 to TRBJ1-2; 9 positions match TRBD1. Germline trimming cut 7 bases from V and 4 bases from J; bases unmatched to any gene: 10. The CDR3 consists of 15 residues. Germline V gene data show CDR1 as MNHGY and CDR2 as SAAAGT. The CDR3 nucleotides are TGTGCCAGCACAGACCCGTGGACAGGGGTCTATGGCTACACCTTC. It translates to CASTDPWTGVYGYTF.

The chain couples TRBV18 to TRBJ2-5; D is unclear. CDR1 and CDR2 (germline): KGHSH, LQKENI. This CDR3 contains 15 residues. Trimming removed 6 bases at V and 4 bases at J, with 18 bases between. The CDR3: CASSPKVDGGETQYF. The CDR3 DNA follows: TGTGCCAGCTCGCCCAAGGTTGACGGCGGAGAGACCCAGTACTTC.

Ten or more counts support this clone. The chain recombines TRBV6-8 with TRBJ1-1; perhaps TRBD1 as D (5 bases). V was pared by 2 bases and J by 0 bases, with 10 bases between. The CDR3 has 15 amino acids. Germline CDR1 MNHGY, CDR2 SAAAGT. The CDR3 loop reads CASSYGAPLNTEAFF. As DNA, the CDR3 is TGTGCCAGCAGTTACGGGGCTCCGTTGAACACTGAAGCTTTCTTT.

This clone was picked up many times. V is TRBV11-3 and J is TRBJ2-1; maybe TRBD2 (5 bases). The CDR3 contains 15 residues. Looked up from germline, CDR1 is SGHNT and CDR2 is YENEEA. The V and J ends lost 4 bases and 13 bases respectively, with 23 bases between them. The CDR3 reads CASSSDLQSSISQFF. In nucleotides, the CDR3 is TGTGCCAGCAGCTCGGATCTACAGTCTAGCATTTCTCAGTTCTTC. The full variable domain, completed using reference TRBV11-3 and TRBJ2-1, is EAGVVQSPRYKIIEKKQPVAFWCNPISGHNTLYWYLQNLGQGPELLIRYENEEAVDDSQLPKDRFSAERLKGVDSTLKIQPAELGDSAVYLCASSSDLQSSISQFFGPGTRLTVL.

This clone has ten or more counts. V is TRBV9 and J is TRBJ2-3, with 11 bases lining up with TRBD2. The CDR3 runs to 18 residues. Trimming removed 0 bases from V and 6 bases from J; junction bases left unmatched: 12. Looked up from germline, CDR1 is SGDLS and CDR2 is YYNGEE. CDR3 sequence reads: CASSVELAGVGGDDTQYF. In nucleotides, the CDR3 is TGTGCCAGCAGCGTAGAACTAGCGGGAGTCGGGGGGGACGATACGCAGTATTTT.

The gene calls are TRBV11-3 and TRBJ2-1; a weak D match, TRBD1 (5 bases). Germline assignment: CDR1 SGHNT and CDR2 YENEEA. Trimming pared 5 bases from V and 1 base from J, leaving 12 bases between. This CDR3 contains 15 residues. Written as DNA, the CDR3 is TGTGCCAGCAGCCTCCAGGGCGGTTCCTACAATGAGCAGTTCTTC. The encoded protein is CASSLQGGSYNEQFF.

This clone was seen at least ten times. V usage is TRBV11-3 and J usage is TRBJ1-1; tentatively, D is TRBD1 (6 bases). Germline CDR1 is SGHNT and CDR2 is YENEEA. V was cut by 5 bases and J by 1 base, with 11 bases left in between. The CDR3 runs 14 residues. CDR3 DNA: TGTGCCAGCAGCCCTCCGGACAGGAACACTGAAGCTTTCTTT. The encoded protein is CASSPPDRNTEAFF.

The chain uses TRBV7-4 and TRBJ1-2, with 8 nucleotides matching TRBD1. The CDR3 runs 13 residues. Germline values: CDR1 SGHVT, CDR2 SQSDAQ. The J segment lost 4 bases and the V segment lost 7 bases, leaving 5 bases of the junction unmatched. The CDR3 DNA reads TGTGCCAGCACCGAGACAGGGGTCTATGGCTACACCTTC. It yields the protein CASTETGVYGYTF.